Sequencing of this TCR beta chain was carried out in a study of OX40 agonist ivuxolimab in advanced cancers. Only in-frame clones appear in the TCRdb table, and some are missing; sequencing was by immunoSEQ multiplex PCR. The table has 77,000 or so clones, roughly 86% seen once. This clone has just one count. Germline CDR1 and CDR2: KGHSH and LQKENI. CDR3 length: 14 amino acids. V shed 6 bases, J shed 0 bases, and the junction held 5 bases outside the gene matches. Blood got drawn at baseline, again on cycle 4 day 1, and then on cycle 7 day 1. This chain joins TRBV18 and TRBJ2-7; 7 nucleotides align to TRBD1. This sample comprised CD4+ or CD8+ T cells sorted from blood, obtained in a trial of the OX40 agonist ivuxolimab. The receptor was isolated from an adult with an advanced solid tumor such as melanoma, head and neck, liver or kidney cancer. The DNA for the CDR3 is TGTGCCAGCTCCCCCCGGGACAGCTCCTACGAGCAGTACTTC. This encodes CASSPRDSSYEQYF.